This T cell receptor (beta chain) appears in the sequencing data of a study of graft-versus-host responses after intestinal transplantation. Turning to the study itself: Grafts were multivisceral, liver-intestinal, or isolated intestinal. For around three years after anti-thymocyte globulin induction, all recipients took tacrolimus and steroids. General study points: Within allografts, high graft-versus-host to host-versus-graft clonal ratios were seen among patients with graft-donor T cell macrochimerism. In recipient marrow, GvH clones were found, and some appeared first in ileum or blood.

In the case of this clone: Its antigen is unidentified.

Repertoires were generated with immunoSEQ multiplex PCR, while TCRdb's copy carries only in-frame clones and drops some. The sample contains 41,000 or so clones, 90% to 95% of which appear only once. V was clipped by 0 bases and J by 5 bases, with 9 bases between them. The germline CDR1 and CDR2 sequences are SGHRS and YFSETQ. CDR3 length equals 13 residues. The source of this sequence is a human donor who was the organ donor for an intestinal transplant. The input for sequencing was unstimulated CD8+ T cells sorted from spleen or lymph node cells, taken before transplant. The V and J genes are TRBV5-1 and TRBJ2-7; perhaps TRBD1 as D (6 bases). This chain's CDR3 is CASSLEQGNEQYF. In DNA, the CDR3 is TGCGCCAGCAGCTTGGAGCAGGGGAACGAGCAGTACTTC.